The rows below give T cell receptor beta chains drawn from one sample of a study of blood T cell repertoires in COVID-19. This table comes from immunoSEQ multiplex PCR, and its TCRdb copy is limited to in-frame clones, with some not included. The table has 400,000 to 550,000 clones, approximately 90% seen once. The sample comprised peripheral blood. The receptors were sampled from a woman aged 25 to 45 with acute or convalescent COVID-19. The conserved cysteine and the conserved F or W are not part of the CDR3 here. D genes are given only for firm matches.

V gene	J gene	D gene	CDR3 protein
TRBV24-1	TRBJ2-3	NA	ATSQSTDTQY
TRBV5-1	TRBJ2-1	TRBD1	ASMSAGANRGSSYNEQF
TRBV3-1/TRBV3-2	TRBJ1-1	NA	ASSPGYGTEAF
TRBV6-5	TRBJ2-7	TRBD1	ASSYRDRGPYEQY
TRBV7-8	TRBJ2-1	TRBD2	ASSPRVAGGRDEQF
TRBV28	TRBJ2-2	TRBD2	ASSPPRLAVTTGELF
TRBV5-1	TRBJ2-1	NA	ASSLQGNEQF
TRBV6-1	TRBJ2-5	NA	ASSDLMRSGTQY
TRBV30	TRBJ2-2	TRBD2	AWSGLAGGYTGELF
TRBV29-1	TRBJ1-2	NA	SVDRDTANYGYT
TRBV12-5	TRBJ1-6	NA	ASVLGGRPNSPLH
TRBV27	TRBJ2-1	NA	ASSLTVRLQGVYEQF
TRBV27	TRBJ1-2	TRBD1	ASSLQGARGYT
TRBV5-1	TRBJ1-1	TRBD1	ASSTGQGKNTEAF
TRBV7-9	TRBJ1-1	TRBD1	ASSSGTGHRAF
TRBV18	TRBJ1-1	NA	ASSLGGPNTEAF
TRBV5-1	TRBJ2-2	TRBD1	ASSLPGTGGTGELF
TRBV4-1	TRBJ2-1	TRBD1	ASRLRGLSNEQF
TRBV2	TRBJ1-1	NA	ASRRGSGGNTEAF
TRBV27	TRBJ2-7	NA	ASSLSPSISSYEQY
TRBV30	TRBJ2-2	TRBD2	AWSPGGSLLSGELF
TRBV13	TRBJ1-1	NA	ASSSPQGNMNTEAF
TRBV28	TRBJ2-7	NA	ASSSRPYEQY
TRBV29-1	TRBJ1-2	NA	SVVSGEGGYT
TRBV5-4	TRBJ2-7	TRBD2	ASSFAGGPGEQY
TRBV28	TRBJ2-7	NA	ASHGAGKNYEQY
TRBV27	TRBJ2-3	TRBD2	ASSLSRGGFDTQY
TRBV3-1/TRBV3-2	TRBJ2-5	TRBD2	ASSQVAGGYRETQY
TRBV6-4	TRBJ2-7	NA	ASSIRGRKNYEQY
TRBV7-3	TRBJ2-6	NA	ASSSGAPGANVLT
TRBV18	TRBJ1-6	TRBD1	ASSPGQDNSPLH
TRBV11-2	TRBJ1-6	NA	ASSLDPSGSPLH
TRBV24-1	TRBJ2-3	TRBD2	ATSDPGTSVGEDTQY
TRBV5-6	TRBJ2-5	TRBD1	ASSWGTGGLRETQY
TRBV5-8	TRBJ1-2	NA	ASRKDRVYGYT
TRBV6-5	TRBJ1-1	TRBD1	ASSRTGGRDEAF
TRBV5-4	TRBJ2-2	TRBD1	ASSRTGGSGELF
TRBV5-1	TRBJ2-2	NA	ASSFEGNTGELF
TRBV27	TRBJ2-3	NA	ASKVPPGDTQY
TRBV7-3	TRBJ2-4	NA	ASSLNFEEAGAKNIQY
TRBV4-1	TRBJ2-3	TRBD2	ASSQGRLLAGGPDTQY
TRBV4-1	TRBJ2-7	NA	ASSQVGQGSNYEQY
TRBV13	TRBJ1-3	NA	ASSLAPTSGNTIY
TRBV6-5	TRBJ2-1	NA	ASSNRNEQF
TRBV5-6	TRBJ2-4	NA	ASSSGHREGDKNIQY
TRBV28	TRBJ2-5	TRBD1	ASSLRLDRGETQY
TRBV7-9	TRBJ1-1	NA	ASSSSTVNTEAF
TRBV19	TRBJ2-7	TRBD2	ASSIVAGGSSYEQY
TRBV30	TRBJ2-5	NA	AWSVKGGAQETQY
TRBV6-6	TRBJ2-7	NA	ASTQHIASSYEQY
TRBV14	TRBJ1-2	NA	ASSHGQNYGYT
TRBV5-5	TRBJ2-7	TRBD1	ASSIATGDGYEQY
TRBV9	TRBJ2-3	TRBD1	ASSGTGTGGTDTQY
TRBV6-5	TRBJ1-4	NA	ASRGGGEKLF
TRBV6-5	TRBJ1-4	TRBD1	ASSSTGTATEKLF
TRBV2	TRBJ1-1	NA	ASSVQGTLTEAF
TRBV5-1	TRBJ1-2	TRBD1	ASSLRNGTGMEGFYGYT
TRBV6-2/TRBV6-3	TRBJ2-3	TRBD2	ASSRGRGGLDTQY